In this sample, the clone carrying this T cell receptor (beta chain) turned up many times. Documented time point: after trial treatment. Regarding treatment: LDRT plus nivolumab, ipilimumab, low-dose cyclophosphamide and aspirin (RACIN trial). Administered to the donors were nivolumab, ipilimumab, aspirin, low-dose cyclophosphamide and low-dose radiotherapy. Eligible patients had advanced solid tumors lacking tumor-infiltrating lymphocytes. First-strand cDNA used TRAV- and TRBV-specific primers, covering alpha and beta chains. For amplifying TCRs, the PCR ran for around 20 cycles with Phusion, which was used together with a constant-region primer and the adapter on the V primers. TCRdb re-called the reads through MiXCR, storing one row per CDR3 protein. The sample has 30,000 to 40,000 distinct CDR3 sequences, around 21% seen once. The data were obtained in a study of low-dose radiotherapy and immunotherapy resistance in tumors. Overall study: In Cohort 2, 1 Gy per fraction was delivered every two weeks, for a total of 13 Gy over 26 weeks. Aspirin 300 mg was given orally each day for four cycles from cycle 1 day 1.

The V gene's germline CDR1 is MNHEY and CDR2 SVGEGT. V dropped 5 bases and J dropped 10; count of bases not matched to a gene: 9. CDR3 length: 13 residues. This chain connects TRBV6-2 or TRBV6-3 to TRBJ1-1; 8 bases are a match to TRBD1. This clonotype was sampled from a female donor with ovarian cancer. Specimen: PBMCs, collected after low-dose radiotherapy plus immunotherapy. As DNA, the CDR3 is TGTGCCAGCAGTCTGGCAGGGGGCGCGGGAGCTTTCTTT. It is translated as CASSLAGGAGAFF.